The 2 T cell receptor beta chains below were found in one sample sequenced in a study of shared clonotypes between healthy human individuals (dated by TCRdb to between 2020 and 2021). Library preparation employed the immunoSEQ multiplex PCR assay. This immuneACCESS table, as held by TCRdb, lists in-frame sequences with V and J called but not all clones. Of the missing ones, under half trace to an unresolved V gene in checked studies; the others have no known cause. The table for this sample lists roughly 700,000 clones; under 80% of them were counted only once. Of the sample, 1.5% to 2% falls within the top ten clones. The specimen sequenced was memory CD4+ T cells sorted from blood. The cell subset or site label, read with the paper, signifies: CD45RA-negative fraction. Receptor source: a woman aged 25 to 45 in good health.

The chain couples TRBV6-6 to TRBJ2-5; the match to TRBD1 covers 9 bases. Germline trimming cut 6 bases from V and 2 bases from J; bases unmatched to any gene: 7. CDR1 is MNHNY and CDR2 is SVGAGI in the germline V gene (reference sequence). The CDR3 spans 15 residues. CDR3 region: CASSLGQGPQETQYF. For the CDR3, the DNA is TGTGCCAGCAGCCTGGGACAGGGCCCGCAAGAGACCCAGTACTTC.

CDR3 coding DNA: TGTGCCAGCAGCTTAGGACAGGGGACCACCCAACATGAAGCTTTCTTT. This gives the protein CASSLGQGTTQHEAFF. The J gene is TRBJ1-1, the V gene TRBV7-9, with 8 bases identical to TRBD1. The CDR3 consists of 16 residues. The J segment lost 7 bases and the V segment lost 1 base, leaving 11 bases of the junction unmatched. Germline values: CDR1 SEHNR, CDR2 FQNEAQ (reference sequence).